Following are 3 T cell receptor beta chains from one sample sequenced in a study of T-cell memory formation after mild COVID-19. MiXCR was run by TCRdb on the 5' RACE reads, yielding one entry per CDR3 protein. The sample lists some 120,000 distinct CDR3 sequences, about 6% occurring once. Sample: PBMCs or a T cell subset sorted from them (not recorded which). Receptors originate from an adult woman who had mild COVID-19 (a few samples of this study predate the infection). Cell type and time point are not known.

At least ten counts were recorded for this clonotype. The V gene is TRBV6-6, the J gene TRBJ2-7; TRBD1 might be the D (5 bases). From germline, CDR1 is MNHNY and CDR2 SVGAGI (reference sequence). The CDR3 runs 14 residues. Trimming stripped 10 bases from V and 2 bases from J, with 18 bases between. Written as DNA, the CDR3 is TGTGCCACCCGACAACAGGTCTATACCTACGAGCAGTACTTC. This gives the protein CATRQQVYTYEQYF.

This clonotype was detected only a few times. The V and J genes are TRBV20-1 and TRBJ2-5; D may be TRBD1 (6 bases). CDR1 DFQATT and CDR2 SNEGSKA come from the germline V gene (reference sequence). Trimming shortened V by 0 bases and J by 0 bases, and 17 bases separated the two germline ends. CDR3 size: 17 residues. The CDR3 sequence: CSARDLQGSIYQETQYF. CDR3 coding DNA: TGCAGTGCTAGAGATCTCCAGGGGTCGATTTACCAAGAGACCCAGTACTTC.

This clonotype was observed many times. The V call is TRBV7-2, the J call TRBJ2-7; 12 nucleotides align to TRBD1. After removal of 1 base from V and 7 bases from J, the junction contained 5 bases not matched to a gene. This CDR3 is built from 15 residues. Germline V gene data show CDR1 as SGHTA and CDR2 as FQGNSA. The CDR3 loop reads CASSLEGQGAREQYF. CDR3 coding DNA: TGTGCCAGCAGCTTAGAGGGACAGGGGGCTCGAGAGCAGTACTTC.